The rows below give T cell receptor beta chains drawn from one sample of a study of beta chain features in type 1 diabetes. Sequencing was performed with immunoSEQ multiplex PCR; in TCRdb, only in-frame clones are kept and a portion is missing. The profile shows around 690,000 clones, roughly 12% of them singletons. The sequencing input was naive CD4+ T cells from blood. The receptors were sampled from a man aged 25-45 years with type 1 diabetes. Both conserved end residues are part of each CDR3. A D gene is named only where the DNA matches it firmly. Only some rows state a clone size, as once, few, many or a class for expanded clones.

clone size	J gene	D gene	V gene	CDR3 DNA	CDR3 protein
NA	TRBJ2-1	NA	TRBV11-2	TGTGCCAGCAGCTTAGATCGGGAGGTGAGGGGGCCGTTTTACAATGAGCAGTTCTTC	CASSLDREVRGPFYNEQFF
NA	TRBJ1-3	NA	TRBV4-2	TGTGCCAGCAGCCAAGTTGGGACAACGAACTCTGGAAACACCATATATTTT	CASSQVGTTNSGNTIYF
NA	TRBJ2-2	NA	TRBV14	TGTGCCAGCCGAGGGCAGGGTACCGGGGAGCTGTTTTTT	CASRGQGTGELFF
few	TRBJ2-6	NA	TRBV5-1	TGCGCCAGCAGCCAGTCATCGGCTGGGGCCAACGTCCTGACTTTC	CASSQSSAGANVLTF
NA	TRBJ2-7	TRBD1	TRBV27	TGTGCCAGCAGGAACAGGGGCTACGAGCAGTACTTC	CASRNRGYEQYF
few	TRBJ2-3	NA	TRBV7-9	TGTGCCAGCAGCCGAGCAGATACGCAGTATTTT	CASSRADTQYF
few	TRBJ2-5	NA	TRBV30	TGTGCCTGGAGTGTTGGACAGCTCCAAGAGACCCAGTACTTC	CAWSVGQLQETQYF
few	TRBJ1-2	NA	TRBV6-5	TGTGCCAGCAGTCCCCAGGGAAACTATGGCTACACCTTC	CASSPQGNYGYTF
NA	TRBJ2-7	NA	TRBV11-2	TGTGCCAGCAGCCCCAGACAGGACTCCTACGAGCAGTACTTC	CASSPRQDSYEQYF
few	TRBJ1-1	NA	TRBV10-3	TGTGCCATCAGTGGATCAAATGGGAACACTGAAGCTTTCTTT	CAISGSNGNTEAFF
NA	TRBJ1-5	TRBD1	TRBV9	TGTGCCAGCAGCCAACAGGGGGCCGGCAATCAGCCCCAGCATTTT	CASSQQGAGNQPQHF
NA	TRBJ2-1	TRBD2	TRBV5-4	TGTGCCAGCAGGTCAACTCTAGCGGGGGGCCTCAATGAGCAGTTCTTC	CASRSTLAGGLNEQFF
NA	TRBJ2-1	NA	TRBV7-2	TGTGCCAGCATGAAGACAGGGAGGTACAATGAGCAGTTCTTC	CASMKTGRYNEQFF
NA	TRBJ1-5	NA	TRBV6-1	TGTGCCAGCAGTGAAGCGCCGGCAGGTAGGGATCAGCCCCAGCATTTT	CASSEAPAGRDQPQHF
NA	TRBJ1-4	TRBD1	TRBV7-9	TGTGCCAGCAGCTCGAAGGGCACAGGGGGCACTAATGAAAAACTGTTTTTT	CASSSKGTGGTNEKLFF
NA	TRBJ1-5	NA	TRBV18	TGTGCCAGCTCACCGCTCGATCAGCCCCAGCATTTT	CASSPLDQPQHF
few	TRBJ1-5	NA	TRBV5-1	TGCGCCAGCAGCTTAGTATTGGGTGAGACTCAGCCCCAGCATTTT	CASSLVLGETQPQHF
NA	TRBJ1-2	NA	TRBV9	TGTGCCAGCAGCGTAAACTATGGCTACACCTTC	CASSVNYGYTF
NA	TRBJ2-3	TRBD1	TRBV4-3	TGCGCCAGCAGCCAAGAACGGCAGGGGGCAAAATTCACAGATACGCAGTATTTT	CASSQERQGAKFTDTQYF
NA	TRBJ2-5	TRBD1	TRBV6-5	TGTGCCAGCAGTTACGGGACAGGCCAAGAGACCCAGTACTTC	CASSYGTGQETQYF
few	TRBJ1-2	NA	TRBV27	TGTGCCAGCAGTAATTACAGGGTTCCCTCCACCTCGGATGGCTACACCTTC	CASSNYRVPSTSDGYTF
few	TRBJ2-3	TRBD2	TRBV5-4	TGTGCCAGCAGCGGGACTAGCGGTTACGCAGATACGCAGTATTTT	CASSGTSGYADTQYF
NA	TRBJ2-7	NA	TRBV19	TGTGCCAGTAGTGCACAGGGCCCTAGCTACGAGCAGTACTTC	CASSAQGPSYEQYF
NA	TRBJ2-7	TRBD2	TRBV6-5	TGTGCCAGCAGGGCGGGGACTAGCGGATCCTACGAGCAGTACTTC	CASRAGTSGSYEQYF
few	TRBJ2-1	TRBD1	TRBV29-1	TGCAGCGTTGAAGCCAACCAGGGGGCGTGGGATGAGCAGTTCTTC	CSVEANQGAWDEQFF
few	TRBJ2-3	NA	TRBV6-5	TGTGCCAGCAGTCCGGGGAGCACAGATACGCAGTATTTT	CASSPGSTDTQYF
few	TRBJ2-7	TRBD1	TRBV29-1	TGCAGCGTTCGGCCGACAGGGGCAAGAGAGCAGTACTTC	CSVRPTGAREQYF
NA	TRBJ2-5	TRBD1	TRBV11-3	TGTGCCAGCAGCCCCACAGGGGCCGTTGTAAAGACCCAGTACTTC	CASSPTGAVVKTQYF
NA	TRBJ1-5	TRBD1	TRBV29-1	TGCAGCGTGGCGGACAGGGTTGGCAATCAGCCCCAGCATTTT	CSVADRVGNQPQHF
NA	TRBJ1-1	TRBD1	TRBV18	TGTGCCAGCTCACCACCTGGGACAGGGAAAGGAAACACTGAAGCTTTCTTT	CASSPPGTGKGNTEAFF
few	TRBJ1-2	NA	TRBV6-5	TGTGCCAGCAGTTACTCGAATAACTATGGCTACACCTTC	CASSYSNNYGYTF
few	TRBJ1-5	TRBD1	TRBV7-9	TGTGCCAGCAGCCAGGGGGCGAACCAGCCCCAGCATTTT	CASSQGANQPQHF
few	TRBJ2-7	TRBD1	TRBV28	TGTGCCAGCAGTTTCCCCGGGACAGGGACCTACGAGCAGTACTTC	CASSFPGTGTYEQYF
NA	TRBJ1-4	NA	TRBV11-2	TGTGCCAGCAGCTTAGTAACGGCAACTAATGAAAAACTGTTTTTT	CASSLVTATNEKLFF
NA	TRBJ2-1	NA	TRBV7-3	TGTGCCAGCAGCGATGGGGGCTACAATGAGCAGTTCTTC	CASSDGGYNEQFF
NA	TRBJ2-3	TRBD2	TRBV14	TGTGCCAGCAGCCTCGGACTAGCGGGGGGAACAGATACGCAGTATTTT	CASSLGLAGGTDTQYF
NA	TRBJ2-7	NA	TRBV25-1	TGTGCCAGCAAAGAGGAGGGTATCCACGAGCAGTACTTC	CASKEEGIHEQYF
NA	TRBJ2-2	NA	TRBV19	TGTGCCAGCAGACGGCACACCGGGGAGCTGTTTTTT	CASRRHTGELFF
NA	TRBJ1-2	NA	TRBV20-1	TGCAGTGGGGAGGGCTACACCTTC	CSGEGYTF